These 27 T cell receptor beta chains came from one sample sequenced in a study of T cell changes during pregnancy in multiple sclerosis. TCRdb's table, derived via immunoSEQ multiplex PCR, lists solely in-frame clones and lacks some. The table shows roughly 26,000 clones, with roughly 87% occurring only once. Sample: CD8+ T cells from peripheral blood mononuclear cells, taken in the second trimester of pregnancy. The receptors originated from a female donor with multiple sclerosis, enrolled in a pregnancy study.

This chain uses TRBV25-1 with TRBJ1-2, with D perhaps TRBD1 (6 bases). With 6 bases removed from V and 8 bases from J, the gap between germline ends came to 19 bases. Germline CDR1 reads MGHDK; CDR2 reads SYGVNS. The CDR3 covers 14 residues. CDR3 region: CASRGQGIMEGYTF. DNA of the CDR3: TGTGCCAGCAGGGGACAAGGAATTATGGAGGGCTACACCTTC.

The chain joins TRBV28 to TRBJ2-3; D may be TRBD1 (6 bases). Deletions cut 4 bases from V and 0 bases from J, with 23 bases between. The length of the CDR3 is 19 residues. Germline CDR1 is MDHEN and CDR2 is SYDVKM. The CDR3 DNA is TGTGCCAGCAGTTCGCAAACGCGCAGGGGAGAGGCTAGCACAGATACGCAGTATTTT. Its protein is CASSSQTRRGEASTDTQYF.

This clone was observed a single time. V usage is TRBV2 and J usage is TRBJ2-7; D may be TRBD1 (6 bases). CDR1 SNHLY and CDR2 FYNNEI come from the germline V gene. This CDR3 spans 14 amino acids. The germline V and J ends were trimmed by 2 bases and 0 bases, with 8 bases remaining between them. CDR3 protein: CASSEQGISYEQYF. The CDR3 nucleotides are TGTGCCAGCAGTGAACAGGGGATCTCCTACGAGCAGTACTTC.

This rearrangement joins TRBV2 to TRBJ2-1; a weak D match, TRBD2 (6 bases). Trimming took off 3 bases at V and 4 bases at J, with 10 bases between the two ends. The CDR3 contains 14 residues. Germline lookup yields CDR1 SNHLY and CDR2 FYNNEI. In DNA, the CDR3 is TGTGCCAGCAGTGAGGGAGGACCGTACAATGAGCAGTTCTTC. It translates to CASSEGGPYNEQFF.

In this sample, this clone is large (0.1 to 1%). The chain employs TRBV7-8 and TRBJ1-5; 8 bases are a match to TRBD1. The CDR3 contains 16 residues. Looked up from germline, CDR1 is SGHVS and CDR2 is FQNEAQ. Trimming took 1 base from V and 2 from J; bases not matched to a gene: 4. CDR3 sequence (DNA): TGTGCCAGCAGCTTAGGGACAGGGACTGGCAATCAGCCCCAGCATTTT. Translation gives CASSLGTGTGNQPQHF.

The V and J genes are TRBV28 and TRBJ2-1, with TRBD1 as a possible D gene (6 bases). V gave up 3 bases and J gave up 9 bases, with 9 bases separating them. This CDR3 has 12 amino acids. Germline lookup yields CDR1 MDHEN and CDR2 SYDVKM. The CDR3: CASSLGDIEQFF. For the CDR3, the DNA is TGTGCCAGCAGTTTGGGGGACATTGAGCAGTTCTTC.

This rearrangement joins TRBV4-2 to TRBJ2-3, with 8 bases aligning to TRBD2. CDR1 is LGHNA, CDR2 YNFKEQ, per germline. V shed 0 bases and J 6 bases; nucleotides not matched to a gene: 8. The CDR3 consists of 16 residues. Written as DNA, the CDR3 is TGTGCCAGCAGCCAAGAAGCCCAGCGGGGGACTGATACGCAGTATTTT. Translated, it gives CASSQEAQRGTDTQYF.

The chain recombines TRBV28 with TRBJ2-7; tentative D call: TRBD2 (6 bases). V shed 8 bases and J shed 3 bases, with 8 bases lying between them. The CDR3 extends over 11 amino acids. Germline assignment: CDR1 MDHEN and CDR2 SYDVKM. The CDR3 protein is CASGTGYEQYF. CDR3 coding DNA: TGTGCCAGCGGGACTGGCTACGAGCAGTACTTC.

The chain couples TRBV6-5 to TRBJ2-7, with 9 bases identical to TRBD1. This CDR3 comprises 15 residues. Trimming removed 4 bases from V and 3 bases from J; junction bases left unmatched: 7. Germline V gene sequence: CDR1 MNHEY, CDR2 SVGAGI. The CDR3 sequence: CASSSSRDRVYEQYF. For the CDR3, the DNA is TGTGCCAGCAGTTCCTCCCGGGACAGGGTCTACGAGCAGTACTTC.

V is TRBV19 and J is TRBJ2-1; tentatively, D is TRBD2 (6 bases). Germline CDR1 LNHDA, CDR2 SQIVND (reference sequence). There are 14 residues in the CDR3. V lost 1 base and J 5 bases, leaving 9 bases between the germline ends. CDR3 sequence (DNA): TGTGCCAGTAGTATAGCGGGACTCAACAATGAGCAGTTCTTC. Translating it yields CASSIAGLNNEQFF.

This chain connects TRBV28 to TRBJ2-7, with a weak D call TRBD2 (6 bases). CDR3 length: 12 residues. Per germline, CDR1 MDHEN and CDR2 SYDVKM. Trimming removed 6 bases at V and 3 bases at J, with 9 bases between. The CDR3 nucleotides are TGTGCCAGCAGCATGGACTACTACGAGCAGTACTTC. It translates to CASSMDYYEQYF.

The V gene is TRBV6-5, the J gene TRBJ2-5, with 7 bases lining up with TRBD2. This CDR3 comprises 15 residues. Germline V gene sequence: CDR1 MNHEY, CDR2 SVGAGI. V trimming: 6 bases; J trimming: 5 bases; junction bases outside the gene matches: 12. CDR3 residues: CASSRVGLEGETQYF. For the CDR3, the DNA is TGTGCCAGCAGCAGGGTTGGACTAGAGGGGGAGACCCAGTACTTC.

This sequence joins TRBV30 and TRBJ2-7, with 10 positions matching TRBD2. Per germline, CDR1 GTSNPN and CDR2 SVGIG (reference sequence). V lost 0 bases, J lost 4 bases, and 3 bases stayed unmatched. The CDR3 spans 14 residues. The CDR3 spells CAWSVLSGRYEQYF. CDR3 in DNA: TGTGCCTGGAGTGTACTTAGCGGGAGGTACGAGCAGTACTTC.

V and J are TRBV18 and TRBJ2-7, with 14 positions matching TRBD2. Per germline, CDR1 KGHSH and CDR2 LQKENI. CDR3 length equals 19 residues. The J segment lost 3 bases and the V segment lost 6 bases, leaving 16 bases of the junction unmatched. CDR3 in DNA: TGTGCCAGCTCGGGACCTCGTCCGGGACTAGCGGGGGTTTTCTACGAGCAGTACTTC. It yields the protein CASSGPRPGLAGVFYEQYF.

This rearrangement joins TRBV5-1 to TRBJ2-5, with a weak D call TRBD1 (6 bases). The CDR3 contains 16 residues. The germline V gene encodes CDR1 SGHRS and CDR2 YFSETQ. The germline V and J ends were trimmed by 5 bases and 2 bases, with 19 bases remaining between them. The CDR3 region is CASSPFLTGTQETQYF. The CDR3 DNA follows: TGCGCCAGCAGTCCCTTCTTGACAGGCACTCAAGAGACCCAGTACTTC.

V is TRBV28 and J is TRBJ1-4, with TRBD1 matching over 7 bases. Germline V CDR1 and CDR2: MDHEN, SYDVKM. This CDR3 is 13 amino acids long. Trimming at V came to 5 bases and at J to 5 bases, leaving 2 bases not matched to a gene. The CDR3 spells CASSKDRNEKLFF. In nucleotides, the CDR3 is TGTGCCAGCAGTAAGGACAGGAATGAAAAACTGTTTTTT.

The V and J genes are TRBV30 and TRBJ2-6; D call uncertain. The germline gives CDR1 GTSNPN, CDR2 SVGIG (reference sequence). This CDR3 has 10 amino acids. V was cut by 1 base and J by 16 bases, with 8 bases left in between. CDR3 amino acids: CAWSDGSLTF. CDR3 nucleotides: TGTGCCTGGAGTGACGGGTCTCTGACTTTC.

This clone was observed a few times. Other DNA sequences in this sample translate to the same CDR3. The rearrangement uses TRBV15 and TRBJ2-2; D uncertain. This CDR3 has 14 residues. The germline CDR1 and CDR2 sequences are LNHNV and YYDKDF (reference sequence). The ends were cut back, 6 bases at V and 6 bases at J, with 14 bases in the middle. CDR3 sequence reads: CATSSSDFPGELFF. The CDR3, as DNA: TGTGCCACCAGTTCCAGCGACTTCCCCGGGGAGCTGTTTTTT.

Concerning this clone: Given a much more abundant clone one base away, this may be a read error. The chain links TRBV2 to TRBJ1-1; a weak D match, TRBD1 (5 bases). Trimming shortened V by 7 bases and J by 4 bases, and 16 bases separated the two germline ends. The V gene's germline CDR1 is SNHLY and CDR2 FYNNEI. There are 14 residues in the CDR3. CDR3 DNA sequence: TGTGCCAGCATAAAAGTACAGGCCTTCACTGAAGCTTTCTTT. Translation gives CASIKVQAFTEAFF.

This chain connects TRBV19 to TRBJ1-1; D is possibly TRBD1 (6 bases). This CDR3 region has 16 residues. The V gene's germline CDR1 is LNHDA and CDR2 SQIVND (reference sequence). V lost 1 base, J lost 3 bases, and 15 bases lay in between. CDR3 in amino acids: CASSIGQQGPHTEAFF. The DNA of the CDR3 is TGTGCCAGTAGTATAGGGCAACAGGGACCCCACACTGAAGCTTTCTTT.

The CDR3 DNA follows: TGTGCCAGCAGCATTAACGGCCGGGGCACAGATACGCAGTATTTT. This translates into CASSINGRGTDTQYF. The rearrangement links TRBV9 to TRBJ2-3; D not certain. Germline lookup yields CDR1 SGDLS and CDR2 YYNGEE. Trimming removed 4 bases from V and 1 base from J, with 13 bases in between. This CDR3 has 15 amino acids.

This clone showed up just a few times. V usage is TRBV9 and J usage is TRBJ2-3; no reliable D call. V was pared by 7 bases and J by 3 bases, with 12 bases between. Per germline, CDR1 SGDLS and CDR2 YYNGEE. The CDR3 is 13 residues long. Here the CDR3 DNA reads TGTGCCAGCTCTAGTGGTAGGACAGATACGCAGTATTTT. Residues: CASSSGRTDTQYF. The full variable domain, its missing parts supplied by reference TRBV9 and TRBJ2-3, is DSGVTQTPKHLITATGQRVTLRCSPRSGDLSVYWYQQSLDQGLQFLIQYYNGEERAKGNILERFSAQQFPDLHSELNLSSLELGDSALYFCASSSGRTDTQYFGPGTRLTVL.

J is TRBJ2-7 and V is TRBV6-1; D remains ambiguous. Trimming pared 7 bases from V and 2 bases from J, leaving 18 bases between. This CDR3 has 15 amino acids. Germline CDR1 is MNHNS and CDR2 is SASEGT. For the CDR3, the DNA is TGTGCCAGCATTCCGAAGGTTGACGGAGCCTACGAGCAGTACTTC. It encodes CASIPKVDGAYEQYF.

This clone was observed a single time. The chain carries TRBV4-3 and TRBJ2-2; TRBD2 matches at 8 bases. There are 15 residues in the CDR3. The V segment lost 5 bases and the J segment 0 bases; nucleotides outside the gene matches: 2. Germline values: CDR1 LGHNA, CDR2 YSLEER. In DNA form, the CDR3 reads TGCGCCAGCAGCTATAGCGGGACGAACACCGGGGAGCTGTTTTTT. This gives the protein CASSYSGTNTGELFF.

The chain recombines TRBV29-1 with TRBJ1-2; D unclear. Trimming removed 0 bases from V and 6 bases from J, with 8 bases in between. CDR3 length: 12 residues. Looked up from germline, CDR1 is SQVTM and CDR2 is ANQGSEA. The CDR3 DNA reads TGCAGCGTTGAAGATCGTCTTGATGGCTACACCTTC. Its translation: CSVEDRLDGYTF.

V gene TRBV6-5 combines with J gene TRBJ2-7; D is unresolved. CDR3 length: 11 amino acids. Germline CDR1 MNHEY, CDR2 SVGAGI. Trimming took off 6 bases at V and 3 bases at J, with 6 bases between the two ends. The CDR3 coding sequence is TGTGCCAGCAGCTATCTCTACGAGCAGTACTTC. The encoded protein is CASSYLYEQYF.

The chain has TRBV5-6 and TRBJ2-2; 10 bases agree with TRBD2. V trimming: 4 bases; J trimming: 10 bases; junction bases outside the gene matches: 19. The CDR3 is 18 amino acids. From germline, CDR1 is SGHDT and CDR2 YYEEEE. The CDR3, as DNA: TGTGCCAGCAGCCGAACCTCACCACCTAGCGGGAGAAAGGAGGAGCTGTTTTTT. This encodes CASSRTSPPSGRKEELFF.